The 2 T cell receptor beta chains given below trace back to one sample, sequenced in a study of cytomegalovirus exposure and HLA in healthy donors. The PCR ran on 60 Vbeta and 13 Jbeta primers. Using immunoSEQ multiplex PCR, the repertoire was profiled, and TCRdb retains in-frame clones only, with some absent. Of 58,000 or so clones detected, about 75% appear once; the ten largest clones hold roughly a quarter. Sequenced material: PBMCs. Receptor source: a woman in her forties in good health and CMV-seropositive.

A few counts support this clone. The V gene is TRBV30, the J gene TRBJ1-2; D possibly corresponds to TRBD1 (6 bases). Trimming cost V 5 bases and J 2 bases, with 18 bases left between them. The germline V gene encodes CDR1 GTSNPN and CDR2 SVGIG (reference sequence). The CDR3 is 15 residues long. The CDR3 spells CAWFSPGQRNYGYTF. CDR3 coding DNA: TGTGCCTGGTTTTCCCCGGGACAACGGAACTATGGCTACACCTTC. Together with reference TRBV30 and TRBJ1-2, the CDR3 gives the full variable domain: SQTIHQWPATLVQPVGSPLSLECTVEGTSNPNLYWYRQAAGRGLQLLFYSVGIGQISSEVPQNLSASRPQDRQFILSSKKLLLSDSGFYLCAWFSPGQRNYGYTFGSGTRLTVV.

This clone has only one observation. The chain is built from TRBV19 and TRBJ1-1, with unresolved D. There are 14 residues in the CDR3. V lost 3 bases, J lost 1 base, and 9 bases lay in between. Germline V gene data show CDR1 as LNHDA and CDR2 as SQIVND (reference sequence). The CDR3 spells CASSIPSKNTEAFF. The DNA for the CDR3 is TGTGCCAGTAGTATTCCCAGTAAGAACACTGAAGCTTTCTTT.